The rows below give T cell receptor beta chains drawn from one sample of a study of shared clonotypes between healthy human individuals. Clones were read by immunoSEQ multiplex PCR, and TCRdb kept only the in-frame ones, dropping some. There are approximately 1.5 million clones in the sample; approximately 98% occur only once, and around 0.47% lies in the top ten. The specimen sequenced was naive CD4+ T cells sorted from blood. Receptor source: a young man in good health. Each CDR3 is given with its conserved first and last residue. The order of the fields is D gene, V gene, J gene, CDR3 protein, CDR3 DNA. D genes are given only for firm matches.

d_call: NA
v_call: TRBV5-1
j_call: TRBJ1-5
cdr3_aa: CASSLGQGSQPQHF
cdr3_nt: TGCGCCAGCAGCTTGGGGCAGGGAAGTCAGCCCCAGCATTTT

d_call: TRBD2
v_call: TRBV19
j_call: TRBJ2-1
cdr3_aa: CASSIAERDHSYNEQFF
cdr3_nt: TGTGCCAGTAGTATAGCAGAGCGGGATCACTCCTACAATGAGCAGTTCTTC

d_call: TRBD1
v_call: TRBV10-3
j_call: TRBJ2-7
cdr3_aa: CAIRPGTGTIYEQYF
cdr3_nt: TGTGCCATCAGACCCGGGACAGGGACTATCTACGAGCAGTACTTC

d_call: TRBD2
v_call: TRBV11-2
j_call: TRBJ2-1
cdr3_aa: CASSLVAGVRYNEQFF
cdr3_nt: TGTGCCAGCAGCTTAGTGGCGGGAGTGCGCTACAATGAGCAGTTCTTC

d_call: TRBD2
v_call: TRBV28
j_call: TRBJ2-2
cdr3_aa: CASSSPSGRPLPGELFF
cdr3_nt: TGTGCCAGCAGTTCCCCCAGCGGGAGGCCCCTGCCCGGGGAGCTGTTTTTT

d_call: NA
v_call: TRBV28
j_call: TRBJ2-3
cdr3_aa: CASSAGADTQYF
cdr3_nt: TGTGCCAGCAGTGCAGGGGCAGATACGCAGTATTTT

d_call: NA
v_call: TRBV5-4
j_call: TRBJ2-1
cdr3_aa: CASSGLEGGSYNEQFF
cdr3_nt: TGTGCCAGCAGCGGGCTGGAGGGCGGGTCTTACAATGAGCAGTTCTTC

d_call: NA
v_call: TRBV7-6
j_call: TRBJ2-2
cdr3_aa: CASSLARSTGELFF
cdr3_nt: TGTGCCAGCAGCTTAGCGAGGAGCACCGGGGAGCTGTTTTTT

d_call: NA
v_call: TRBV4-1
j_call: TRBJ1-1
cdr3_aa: CASSQDLIRVRAEAFF
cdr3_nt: TGCGCCAGCAGCCAAGATTTAATCAGGGTGAGGGCTGAAGCTTTCTTT

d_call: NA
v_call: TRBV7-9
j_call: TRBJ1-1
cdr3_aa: CASSLAWQGNTEAFF
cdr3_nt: TGTGCCAGCAGCTTAGCGTGGCAGGGGAATACTGAAGCTTTCTTT

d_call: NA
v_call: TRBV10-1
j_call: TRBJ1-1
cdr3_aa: CASSEGPGANTEAFF
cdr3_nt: TGCGCCAGCAGTGAAGGACCGGGGGCGAACACTGAAGCTTTCTTT

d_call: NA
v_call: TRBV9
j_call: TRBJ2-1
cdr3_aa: CASSETLYNEQFF
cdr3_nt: TGTGCCAGCAGCGAAACCCTTTACAATGAGCAGTTCTTC

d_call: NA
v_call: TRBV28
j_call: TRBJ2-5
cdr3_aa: CASTPLYTSAIETQYF
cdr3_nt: TGTGCCAGCACCCCTCTCTACACCTCGGCGATAGAGACCCAGTACTTC

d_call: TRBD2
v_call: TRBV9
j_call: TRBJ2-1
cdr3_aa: CASSVVEGLAGEGEQFF
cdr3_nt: TGTGCCAGCAGCGTAGTTGAGGGACTAGCGGGAGAGGGGGAGCAGTTCTTC